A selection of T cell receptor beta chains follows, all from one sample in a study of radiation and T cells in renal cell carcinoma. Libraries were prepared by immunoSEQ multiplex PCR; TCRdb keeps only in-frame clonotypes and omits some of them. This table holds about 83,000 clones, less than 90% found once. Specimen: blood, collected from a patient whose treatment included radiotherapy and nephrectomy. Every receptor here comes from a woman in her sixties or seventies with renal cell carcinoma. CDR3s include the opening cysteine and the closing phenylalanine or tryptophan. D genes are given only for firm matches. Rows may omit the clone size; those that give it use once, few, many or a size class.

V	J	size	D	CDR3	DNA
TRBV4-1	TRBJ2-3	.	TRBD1	CASSRGTGNRMLTDTQYF	TGCGCCAGCAGCCGTGGGACAGGGAATAGAATGCTCACAGATACGCAGTATTTT
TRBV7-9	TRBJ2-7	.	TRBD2	CASSLVGSGRSYEQYF	TGTGCCAGCAGCTTAGTCGGTAGCGGGAGGTCCTACGAGCAGTACTTC
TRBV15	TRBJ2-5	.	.	CATSERLRETQYF	TGTGCCACCAGCGAGCGGCTCCGAGAGACCCAGTACTTC
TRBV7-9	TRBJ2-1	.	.	CASSLGGSYEQFF	TGTGCCAGCAGCTTAGGTGGGAGTTATGAGCAGTTCTTC
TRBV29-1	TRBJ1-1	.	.	CSAIPAGAEAFF	TGCAGCGCCATCCCCGCCGGGGCTGAAGCTTTCTTT
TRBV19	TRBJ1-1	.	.	CASSMGGLMNTEAFF	TGTGCCAGTAGTATGGGGGGGCTGATGAACACTGAAGCTTTCTTT
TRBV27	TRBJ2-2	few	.	CASSFQGVATGELFF	TGTGCCAGCAGTTTCCAGGGTGTTGCCACCGGGGAGCTGTTTTTT
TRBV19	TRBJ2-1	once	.	CASSIAGSSYNEQFF	TGTGCCAGTAGTATAGCCGGGAGCTCCTACAATGAGCAGTTCTTC
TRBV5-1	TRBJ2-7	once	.	CASSLVAGMNEQYF	TGCGCCAGCAGCTTGGTGGCAGGGATGAACGAGCAGTACTTC
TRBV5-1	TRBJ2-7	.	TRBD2	CASSRQGTSARYEQYF	TGCGCCAGCAGCCGACAAGGGACTAGCGCCCGCTACGAGCAGTACTTC
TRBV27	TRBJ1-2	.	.	CASKAHMEGSYGYTF	TGTGCCAGCAAGGCCCACATGGAGGGATCCTATGGCTACACCTTC
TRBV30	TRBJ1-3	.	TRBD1	CAWVRGGSGNTIYF	TGTGCCTGGGTCAGGGGGGGCTCTGGAAACACCATATATTTT
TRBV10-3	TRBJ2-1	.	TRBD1	CATARQGYTYNEQFF	TGTGCCACTGCTCGACAGGGGTATACCTACAATGAGCAGTTCTTC
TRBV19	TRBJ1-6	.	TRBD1	CASSSPETGLNSPLHF	TGTGCCAGTAGTTCTCCCGAGACAGGGCTTAATTCACCCCTCCACTTT
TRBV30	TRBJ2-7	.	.	CAWSERLYEQYF	TGTGCCTGGAGTGAGAGGCTCTACGAGCAGTACTTC
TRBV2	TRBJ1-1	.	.	CASSESQGMNTEAFF	TGTGCCAGCAGTGAAAGTCAGGGGATGAACACTGAAGCTTTCTTT
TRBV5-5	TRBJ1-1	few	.	CASSLSGTNTEAFF	TGTGCCAGCAGCTTGTCAGGGACGAACACTGAAGCTTTCTTT